This TCR beta chain was found in a study of cytomegalovirus exposure and HLA in healthy donors. On the study more broadly: HLA-typed donors were the source of some 85 million unique TCRs, which an early data release held.

60 Vbeta and 13 Jbeta primers were used in PCR. Data came from immunoSEQ multiplex PCR; TCRdb stores just in-frame clones and leaves some out. The table records about 190,000 clones, about nine tenths of them present only once. From germline, CDR1 is SGHRS and CDR2 YFSETQ. Losses at the gene ends were 2 bases for V and 0 bases for J; bases not matched to a gene: 11. The length of the CDR3 is 19 residues. This sequence originates from a man aged 25-40 years in good health and CMV-seronegative. The rearrangement uses TRBV5-1 and TRBJ1-1; 12 bases are a match to TRBD1. The sequenced material came from PBMCs. The CDR3 nucleotides read TGCGCCAGCAGCTTCGCCGAGCTAGGGACAGGGGGCTTGAACACTGAAGCTTTCTTT. Translated, it gives CASSFAELGTGGLNTEAFF.